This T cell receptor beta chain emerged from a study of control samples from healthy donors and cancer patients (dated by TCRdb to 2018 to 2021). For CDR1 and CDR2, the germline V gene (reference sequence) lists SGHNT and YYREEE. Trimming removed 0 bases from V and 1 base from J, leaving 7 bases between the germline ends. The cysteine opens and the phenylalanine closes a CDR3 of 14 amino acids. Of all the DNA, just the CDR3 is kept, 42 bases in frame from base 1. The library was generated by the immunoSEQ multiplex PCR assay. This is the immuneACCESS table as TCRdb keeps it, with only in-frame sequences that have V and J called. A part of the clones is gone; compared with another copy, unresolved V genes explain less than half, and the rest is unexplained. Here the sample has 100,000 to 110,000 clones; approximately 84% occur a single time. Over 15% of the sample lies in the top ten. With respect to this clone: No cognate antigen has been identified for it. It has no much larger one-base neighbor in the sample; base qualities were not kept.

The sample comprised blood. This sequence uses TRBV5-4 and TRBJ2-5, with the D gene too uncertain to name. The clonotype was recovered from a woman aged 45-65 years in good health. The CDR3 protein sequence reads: CASSLADGQETQYF. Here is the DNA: TGTGCCAGCAGCTTGGCTGACGGCCAAGAGACCCAGTACTTC. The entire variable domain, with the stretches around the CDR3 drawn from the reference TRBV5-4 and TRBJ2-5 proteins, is ETGVTQSPTHLIKTRGQQVTLRCSSQSGHNTVSWYQQALGQGPQFIFQYYREEENGRGNFPPRFSGLQFPNYSSELNVNALELDDSALYLCASSLADGQETQYFGPGTRLLVL.